This TCR beta chain was recovered during a study of chemoradiotherapy in HPV16-positive cancers. For the study at large: A couple of HPV16-positive patients' cells yielded candidate HPV-specific clones and common motifs. Whole-study findings and limits: Candidate HPV-specific clones and E7-related TCR motifs grew in tumor during treatment. In HPV16-positive patients, HPV-responsive T-cell expansion tracked better recurrence-free survival.

The CDR3 runs to 16 residues. Germline-derived CDR1 and CDR2 are MGHDK and SYGVNS. Unmatched junction bases numbered 10, after V lost 6 bases and J lost 1 base. Repeated repertoire sampling spanned the course of chemoradiotherapy. Remarks on this clone: The antigen is unknown.

Sequencing was performed with immunoSEQ multiplex PCR; in TCRdb, only in-frame clones are kept and a portion is missing. The sample includes fewer than 850 clones, 76% of them seen just once. The input for sequencing was tumor tissue, taken from a patient who underwent chemoradiotherapy. This clonotype was obtained from a human donor with HPV-associated anogenital cancer. V and J are TRBV25-1 and TRBJ2-5; 8 nucleotides line up with TRBD2. CDR3 residues: CASSYGGGWAQETQYF. CDR3 in DNA: TGTGCCAGCAGCTACGGGGGGGGGTGGGCCCAAGAGACCCAGTACTTC.